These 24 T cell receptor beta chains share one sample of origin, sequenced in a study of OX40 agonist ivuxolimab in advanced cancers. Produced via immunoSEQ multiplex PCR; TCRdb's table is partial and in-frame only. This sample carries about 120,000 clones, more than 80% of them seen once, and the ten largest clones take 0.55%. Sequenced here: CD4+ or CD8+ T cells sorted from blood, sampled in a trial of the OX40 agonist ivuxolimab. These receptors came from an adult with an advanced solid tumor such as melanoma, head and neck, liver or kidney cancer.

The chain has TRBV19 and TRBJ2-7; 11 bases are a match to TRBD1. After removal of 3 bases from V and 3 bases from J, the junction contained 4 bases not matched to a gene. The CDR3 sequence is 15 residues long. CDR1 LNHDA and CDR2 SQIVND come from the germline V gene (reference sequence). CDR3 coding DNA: TGTGCCAGTAGTATGCGGACAGGGGGCTTCTACGAGCAGTACTTC. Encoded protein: CASSMRTGGFYEQYF.

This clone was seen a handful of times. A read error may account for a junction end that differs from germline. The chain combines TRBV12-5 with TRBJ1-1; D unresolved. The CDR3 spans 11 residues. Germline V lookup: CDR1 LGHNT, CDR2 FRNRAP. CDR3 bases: TGTGCTAGTGCTTTGAACACTGAAGCTTTCTTT. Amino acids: CASALNTEAFF. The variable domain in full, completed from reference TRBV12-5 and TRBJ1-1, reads DARVTQTPRHKVTEMGQEVTMRCQPILGHNTVFWYRQTMMQGLELLAYFRNRAPLDDSGMPKDRFSAEMPDATLATLKIQPSEPRDSAVYFCASALNTEAFFGQGTRLTVV.

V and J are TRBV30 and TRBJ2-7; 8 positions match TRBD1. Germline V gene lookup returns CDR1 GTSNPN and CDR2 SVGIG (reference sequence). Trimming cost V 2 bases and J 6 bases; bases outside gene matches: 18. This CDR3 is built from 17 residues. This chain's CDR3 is CAWSLGGAQGVRGEQYF. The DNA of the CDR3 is TGTGCCTGGAGTCTTGGAGGAGCACAGGGGGTCCGCGGCGAGCAGTACTTC.

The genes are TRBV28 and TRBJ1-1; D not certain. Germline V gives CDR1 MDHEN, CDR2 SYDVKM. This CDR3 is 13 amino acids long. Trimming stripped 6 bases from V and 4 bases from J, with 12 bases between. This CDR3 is CASSTRRRTEAFF. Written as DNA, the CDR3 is TGTGCCAGCAGCACACGACGGCGCACTGAAGCTTTCTTT.

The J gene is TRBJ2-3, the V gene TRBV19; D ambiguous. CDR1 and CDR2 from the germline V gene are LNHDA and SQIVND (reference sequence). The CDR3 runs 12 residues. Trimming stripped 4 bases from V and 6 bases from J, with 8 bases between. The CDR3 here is CASSNMRDTQYF. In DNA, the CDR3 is TGTGCCAGTAGTAATATGAGGGATACGCAGTATTTT. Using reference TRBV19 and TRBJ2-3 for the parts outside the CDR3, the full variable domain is DGGITQSPKYLFRKEGQNVTLSCEQNLNHDAMYWYRQDPGQGLRLIYYSQIVNDFQKGDIAEGYSVSREKKESFPLTVTSAQKNPTAFYLCASSNMRDTQYFGPGTRLTVL.

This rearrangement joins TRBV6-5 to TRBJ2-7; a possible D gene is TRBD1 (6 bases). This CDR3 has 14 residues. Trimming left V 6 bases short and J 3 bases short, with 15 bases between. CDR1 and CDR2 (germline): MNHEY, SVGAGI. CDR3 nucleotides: TGTGCCAGCAGCCGAACGGACAGAAGCTACGAGCAGTACTTC. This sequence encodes CASSRTDRSYEQYF.

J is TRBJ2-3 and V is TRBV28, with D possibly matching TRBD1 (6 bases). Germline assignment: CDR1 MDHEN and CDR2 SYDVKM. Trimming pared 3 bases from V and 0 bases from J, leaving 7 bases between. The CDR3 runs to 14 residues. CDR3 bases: TGTGCCAGCAGTTTGCAGGGGAGCACAGATACGCAGTATTTT. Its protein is CASSLQGSTDTQYF.

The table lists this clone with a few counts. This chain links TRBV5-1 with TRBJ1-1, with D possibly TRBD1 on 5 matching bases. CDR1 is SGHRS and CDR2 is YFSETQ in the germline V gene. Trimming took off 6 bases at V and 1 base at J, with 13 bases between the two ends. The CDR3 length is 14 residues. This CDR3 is CASTHSGGNTEAFF. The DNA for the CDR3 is TGCGCCAGCACCCACTCTGGGGGGAACACTGAAGCTTTCTTT. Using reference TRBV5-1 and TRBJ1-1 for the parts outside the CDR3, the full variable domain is KAGVTQTPRYLIKTRGQQVTLSCSPISGHRSVSWYQQTPGQGLQFLFEYFSETQRNKGNFPGRFSGRQFSNSRSEMNVSTLELGDSALYLCASTHSGGNTEAFFGQGTRLTVV.

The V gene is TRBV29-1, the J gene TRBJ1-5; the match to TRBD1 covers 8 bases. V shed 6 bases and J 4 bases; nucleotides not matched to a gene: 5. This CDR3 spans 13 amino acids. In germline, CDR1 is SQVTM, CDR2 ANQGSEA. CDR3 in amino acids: CSVRTGTNQPQHF. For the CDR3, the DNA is TGCAGCGTCCGGACAGGGACAAATCAGCCCCAGCATTTT. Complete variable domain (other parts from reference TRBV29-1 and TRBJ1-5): SAVISQKPSRDICQRGTSLTIQCQVDSQVTMMFWYRQQPGQSLTLIATANQGSEATYESGFVIDKFPISRPNLTFSTLTVSNMSPEDSSIYLCSVRTGTNQPQHFGDGTRLSIL.

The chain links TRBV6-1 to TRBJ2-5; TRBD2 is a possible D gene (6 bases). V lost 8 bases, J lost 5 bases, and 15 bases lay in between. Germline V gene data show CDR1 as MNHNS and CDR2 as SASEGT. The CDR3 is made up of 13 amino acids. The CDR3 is CASGLAGLETQYF. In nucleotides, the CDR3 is TGTGCCAGCGGTCTCGCGGGGTTGGAGACCCAGTACTTC.

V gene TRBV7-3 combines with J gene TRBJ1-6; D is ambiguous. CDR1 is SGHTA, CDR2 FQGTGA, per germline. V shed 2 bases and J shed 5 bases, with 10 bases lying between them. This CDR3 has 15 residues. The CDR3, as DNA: TGTGCCAGCAGCTTAGAACGGATAGATAATTCACCCCTCCACTTT. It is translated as CASSLERIDNSPLHF.

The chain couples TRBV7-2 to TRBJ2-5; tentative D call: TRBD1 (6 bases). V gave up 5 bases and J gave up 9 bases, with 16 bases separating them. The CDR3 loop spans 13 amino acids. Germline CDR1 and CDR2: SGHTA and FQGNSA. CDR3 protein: CASSRTDLRAQYF. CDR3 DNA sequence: TGTGCCAGCAGCCGGACAGACCTTAGGGCCCAGTACTTC.

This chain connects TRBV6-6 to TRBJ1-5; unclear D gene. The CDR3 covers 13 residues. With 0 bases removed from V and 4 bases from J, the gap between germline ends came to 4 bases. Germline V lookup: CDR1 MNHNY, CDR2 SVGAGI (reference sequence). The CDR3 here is CASSYSTNQPQHF. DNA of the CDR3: TGTGCCAGCAGTTACTCCACGAATCAGCCCCAGCATTTT.

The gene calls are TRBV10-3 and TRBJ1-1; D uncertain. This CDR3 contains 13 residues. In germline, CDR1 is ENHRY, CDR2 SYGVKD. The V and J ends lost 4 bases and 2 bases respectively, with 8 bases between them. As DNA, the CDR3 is TGTGCCATCAGTGGTAGGTTAAACACTGAAGCTTTCTTT. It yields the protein CAISGRLNTEAFF.

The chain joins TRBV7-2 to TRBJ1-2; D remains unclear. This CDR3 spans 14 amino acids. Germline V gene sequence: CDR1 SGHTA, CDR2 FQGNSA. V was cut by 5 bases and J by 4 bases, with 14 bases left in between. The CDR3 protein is CASSGARVAYGYTF. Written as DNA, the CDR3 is TGTGCCAGCAGCGGTGCGCGGGTTGCCTATGGCTACACCTTC.

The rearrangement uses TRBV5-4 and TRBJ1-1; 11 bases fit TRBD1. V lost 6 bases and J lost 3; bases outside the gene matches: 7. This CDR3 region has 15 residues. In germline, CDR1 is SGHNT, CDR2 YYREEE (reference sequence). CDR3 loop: CASTRRDRGDTEAFF. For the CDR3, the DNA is TGTGCCAGCACCAGGCGGGACAGGGGGGACACTGAAGCTTTCTTT.

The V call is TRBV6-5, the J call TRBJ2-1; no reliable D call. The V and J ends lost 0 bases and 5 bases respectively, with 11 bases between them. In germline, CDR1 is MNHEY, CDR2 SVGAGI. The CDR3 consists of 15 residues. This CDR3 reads CASSYSRINNNEQFF. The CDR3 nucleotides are TGTGCCAGCAGTTACTCCCGAATCAATAACAATGAGCAGTTCTTC.

CDR3 nucleotides: TGTGCCATCAGTGACTCCGCGACGAACTATGGCTACACCTTC. Translated, it gives CAISDSATNYGYTF. J is TRBJ1-2 and V is TRBV10-3; D gene unclear. CDR3 length: 14 residues. Trimming pared 3 bases from V and 2 bases from J, leaving 10 bases between. Germline CDR1 reads ENHRY; CDR2 reads SYGVKD.

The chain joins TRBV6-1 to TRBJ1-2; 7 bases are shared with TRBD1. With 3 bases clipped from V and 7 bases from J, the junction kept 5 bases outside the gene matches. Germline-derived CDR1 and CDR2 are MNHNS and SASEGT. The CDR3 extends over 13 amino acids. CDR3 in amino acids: CASSEAGGLGYTF. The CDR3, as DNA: TGTGCCAGCAGTGAGGCAGGGGGTCTTGGCTACACCTTC.

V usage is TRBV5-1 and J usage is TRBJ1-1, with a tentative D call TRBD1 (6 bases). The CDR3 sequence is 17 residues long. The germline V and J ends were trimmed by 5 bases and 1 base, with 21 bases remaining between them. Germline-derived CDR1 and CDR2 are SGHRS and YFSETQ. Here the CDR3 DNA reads TGCGCCAGCAGGACGACAGGCTCCCCAAGGGAGAACACTGAAGCTTTCTTT. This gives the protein CASRTTGSPRENTEAFF.

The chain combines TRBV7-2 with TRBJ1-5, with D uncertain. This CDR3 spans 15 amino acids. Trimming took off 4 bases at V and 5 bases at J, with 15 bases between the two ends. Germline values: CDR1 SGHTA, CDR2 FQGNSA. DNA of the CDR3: TGTGCCAGCAGCTCTATCTCAGGAGCCGATCAGCCCCAGCATTTT. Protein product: CASSSISGADQPQHF. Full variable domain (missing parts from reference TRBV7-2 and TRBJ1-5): GAGVSQSPSNKVTEKGKDVELRCDPISGHTALYWYRQSLGQGLEFLIYFQGNSAPDKSGLPSDRFSAERTGGSVSTLTIQRTQQEDSAVYLCASSSISGADQPQHFGDGTRLSIL.

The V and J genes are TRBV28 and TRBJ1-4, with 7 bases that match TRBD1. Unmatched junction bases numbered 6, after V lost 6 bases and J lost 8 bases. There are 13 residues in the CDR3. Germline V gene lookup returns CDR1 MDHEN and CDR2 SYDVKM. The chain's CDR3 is CASSPTRGEKLFF. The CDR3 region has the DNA TGTGCCAGCAGCCCTACCAGGGGGGAAAAACTGTTTTTT.

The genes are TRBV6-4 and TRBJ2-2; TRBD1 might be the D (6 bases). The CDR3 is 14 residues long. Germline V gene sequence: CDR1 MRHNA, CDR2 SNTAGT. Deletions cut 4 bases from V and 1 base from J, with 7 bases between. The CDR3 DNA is TGTGCCAGCAGTGGACAGGAGAACACCGGGGAGCTGTTTTTT. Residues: CASSGQENTGELFF.

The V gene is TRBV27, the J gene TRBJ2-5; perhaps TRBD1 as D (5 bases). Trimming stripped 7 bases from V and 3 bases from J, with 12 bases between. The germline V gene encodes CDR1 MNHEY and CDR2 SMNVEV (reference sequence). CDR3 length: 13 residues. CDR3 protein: CASTSGREETQYF. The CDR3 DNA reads TGTGCCAGCACTTCAGGCAGGGAAGAGACCCAGTACTTC.